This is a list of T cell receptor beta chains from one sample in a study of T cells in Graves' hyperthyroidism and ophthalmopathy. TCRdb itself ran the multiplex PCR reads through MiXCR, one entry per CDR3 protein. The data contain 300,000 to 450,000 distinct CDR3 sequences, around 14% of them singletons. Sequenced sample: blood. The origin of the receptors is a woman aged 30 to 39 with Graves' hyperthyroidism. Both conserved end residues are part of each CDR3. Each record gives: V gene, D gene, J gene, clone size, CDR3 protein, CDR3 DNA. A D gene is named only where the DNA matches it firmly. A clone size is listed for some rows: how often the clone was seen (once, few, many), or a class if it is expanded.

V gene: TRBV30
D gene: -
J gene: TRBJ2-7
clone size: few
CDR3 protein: CAWSSGGPPSYEQYF
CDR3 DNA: TGTGCCTGGAGTTCAGGAGGCCCCCCCTCCTACGAGCAGTACTTC

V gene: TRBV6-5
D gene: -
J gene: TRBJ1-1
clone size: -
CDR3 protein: CASSSTVGNTEAFF
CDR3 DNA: TGTGCCAGCAGTTCAACAGTAGGAAACACTGAAGCTTTCTTT

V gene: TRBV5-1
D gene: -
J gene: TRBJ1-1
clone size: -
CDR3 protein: CASSFREGSLSMNTEAFF
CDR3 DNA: TGCGCCAGCAGCTTCCGGGAAGGCAGTCTTTCGATGAACACTGAAGCTTTCTTT

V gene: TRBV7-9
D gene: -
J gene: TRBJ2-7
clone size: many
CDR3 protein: CASNPAWGSYEQYF
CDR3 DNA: TGTGCCAGCAACCCCGCCTGGGGGAGCTACGAGCAGTACTTC

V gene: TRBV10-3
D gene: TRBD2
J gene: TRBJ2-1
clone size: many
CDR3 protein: CATIGGSSYNEQFF
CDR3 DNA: TGTGCCACCATCGGCGGGAGTTCCTACAATGAGCAGTTCTTC

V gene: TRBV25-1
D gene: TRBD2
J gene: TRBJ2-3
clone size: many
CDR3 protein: CASSPRSSGRADTQYF
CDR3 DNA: TGTGCCAGCAGTCCGCGTTCGAGCGGGAGGGCAGATACGCAGTATTTT

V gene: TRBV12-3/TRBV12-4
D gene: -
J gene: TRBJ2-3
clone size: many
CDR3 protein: CASSSPTTTPYTQYF
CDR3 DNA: TGTGCCAGCAGCTCACCGACGACGACTCCGTATACGCAGTATTTT

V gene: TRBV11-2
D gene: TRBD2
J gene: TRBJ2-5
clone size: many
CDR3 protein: CASSLDWLAGGLRTQYF
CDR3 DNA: TGTGCCAGCAGCTTAGATTGGCTAGCGGGAGGCCTTAGGACCCAGTACTTC

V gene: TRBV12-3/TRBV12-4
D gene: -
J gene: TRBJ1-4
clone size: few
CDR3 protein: CASRQGATNEKLFF
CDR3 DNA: TGTGCCAGCAGACAGGGTGCAACTAATGAAAAACTGTTTTTT

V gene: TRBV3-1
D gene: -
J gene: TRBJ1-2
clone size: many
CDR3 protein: CASSQDAPNYGYTF
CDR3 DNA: TGTGCCAGCAGCCAAGATGCCCCTAACTATGGCTACACCTTC

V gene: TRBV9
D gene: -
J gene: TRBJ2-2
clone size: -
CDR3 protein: CASSVALGGENTGELFF
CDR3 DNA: TGTGCCAGCAGCGTAGCTCTCGGGGGAGAGAACACCGGGGAGCTGTTTTTT

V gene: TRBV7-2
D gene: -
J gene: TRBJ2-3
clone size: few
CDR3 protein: CASSSYYGLTDTQYF
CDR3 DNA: TGTGCCAGCAGCTCCTATTATGGGCTGACAGATACGCAGTATTTT

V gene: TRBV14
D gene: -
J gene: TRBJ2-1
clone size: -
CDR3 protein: CASSQLQISSYNEQFF
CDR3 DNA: TGTGCCAGCAGCCAACTACAGATTAGCTCCTACAATGAGCAGTTCTTC